What follows are 16 T cell receptor beta chains derived from one specimen sequenced in a study of T cell repertoires in cytomegalovirus infection. TCRdb independently ran MiXCR on the reads; one entry per CDR3 protein. In the table there are roughly 500,000 distinct CDR3 sequences, 15% to 20% of which are singletons. Sequencing was carried out using CD8+ T cells from PBMCs. These receptors originate from a human donor in good health (CMV status not recorded). Some clones in this sample may be carry-over from other donors' samples.

The chain is built from TRBV14 and TRBJ2-1; 10 nucleotides agree with TRBD1. The CDR3 spans 17 residues. The germline V gene has CDR1 SGHDN and CDR2 FVKESK. V gave up 2 bases and J gave up 3 bases; unmatched junction bases: 7. Written as DNA, the CDR3 is TGTGCCAGCAGCCAAACCGGGACAGGGGCCTACTACAATGAGCAGTTCTTC. Translating gives CASSQTGTGAYYNEQFF.

This clonotype was seen repeatedly, ten times or more. The J gene is TRBJ1-4, the V gene TRBV6-5, with D possibly TRBD1 on 5 matching bases. Trimming cost V 0 bases and J 8 bases, with 13 bases left between them. The CDR3 runs to 15 residues. Germline CDR1 reads MNHEY; CDR2 reads SVGAGI. CDR3 in DNA: TGTGCCAGCAGTTACTCGCGGGGACTGCGGGAAAAACTGTTTTTT. This sequence encodes CASSYSRGLREKLFF.

The table lists this clonotype with many counts. The rearrangement joins TRBV19 to TRBJ2-7; 8 positions match TRBD2. The V gene's germline CDR1 is LNHDA and CDR2 SQIVND (reference sequence). There are 16 residues in the CDR3. The V gene end was trimmed by 5 bases and the J gene end by 3 bases; junction bases not matched to a gene: 12. The CDR3 DNA is TGTGCCAGTAGTGTGTCGAGCGGGAGTCCCTTCTACGAGCAGTACTTC. It specifies CASSVSSGSPFYEQYF.

This clonotype was recorded at least ten times. The chain recombines TRBV7-9 with TRBJ2-1, with a weak D call TRBD1 (5 bases). Germline V CDR1 and CDR2: SEHNR, FQNEAQ (reference sequence). This CDR3 region has 12 residues. V lost 6 bases to trimming and J lost 6 bases, with 9 bases between them. CDR3 region: CASSERGNEQFF. Written as DNA, the CDR3 is TGTGCCAGCAGTGAAAGGGGCAATGAGCAGTTCTTC.

A few counts support this clonotype. The rearrangement uses TRBV29-1 and TRBJ1-1, with no clear D. The CDR3 runs 13 residues. The V gene lost 3 bases and the J gene lost 2 bases, with 10 bases spanning the gap. From germline, CDR1 is SQVTM and CDR2 ANQGSEA. This CDR3 reads CSVDERFNTEAFF. In DNA, the CDR3 is TGCAGCGTTGATGAGAGGTTCAACACTGAAGCTTTCTTT.

Points on this clonotype: A junction end diverges from the germline sequence, so it may reflect a read error. The chain uses TRBV27 and TRBJ2-2; D may correspond to TRBD1 or TRBD2 (5 bases each). The CDR3 has 15 amino acids. Germline-derived CDR1 and CDR2 are MNHEY and SMNVEV (reference sequence). The CDR3 loop is CASSFFRENTGVLFF. The DNA for the CDR3 is TGTGCCAGCAGTTTCTTCAGGGAGAACACCGGGGTGCTGTTTTTT.

The CDR3 protein is CASSVGGDRELFF. The CDR3 DNA sequence: TGTGCCAGCAGCGTGGGGGGGGACAGGGAGCTGTTTTTT. This chain uses TRBV9 with TRBJ2-2, with D tentatively TRBD2 (7 bases). The CDR3 sequence is 13 residues long. In germline, CDR1 is SGDLS, CDR2 YYNGEE. V shed 2 bases and J shed 9 bases, with 11 bases lying between them. The full variable domain, rest sourced from reference TRBV9 and TRBJ2-2, is DSGVTQTPKHLITATGQRVTLRCSPRSGDLSVYWYQQSLDQGLQFLIQYYNGEERAKGNILERFSAQQFPDLHSELNLSSLELGDSALYFCASSVGGDRELFFGEGSRLTVL.

This clonotype was counted only a few times. The gene calls are TRBV20-1 and TRBJ1-4; the D gene is possibly TRBD1 (6 bases). This CDR3 region has 15 residues. V lost 3 bases to trimming and J lost 7 bases, with 18 bases between them. Per germline, CDR1 DFQATT and CDR2 SNEGSKA (reference sequence). The CDR3 DNA reads as TGCAGTGCTAGGGCCATAGACAGGAGCGGTGAAAAACTGTTTTTT. The encoded protein is CSARAIDRSGEKLFF.

The chain is built from TRBV7-3 and TRBJ1-4; TRBD1 might be the D (5 bases). The CDR3 runs 18 residues. Germline CDR1 SGHTA, CDR2 FQGTGA. The V end lost 5 bases, the J end lost 12 bases, and 31 bases lay between the germline ends. CDR3 sequence reads: CASSPGVINGGGTQELFF. In nucleotides, the CDR3 is TGTGCCAGCAGCCCAGGCGTCATCAACGGGGGGGGAACTCAGGAACTGTTTTTT.

This clonotype was seen only a few times. The rearrangement uses TRBV5-1 and TRBJ2-3, with D perhaps TRBD2 (6 bases). The V and J ends lost 5 bases and 4 bases respectively, with 14 bases between them. Germline-derived CDR1 and CDR2 are SGHRS and YFSETQ. This CDR3 has 14 amino acids. In DNA form, the CDR3 reads TGCGCCAGCAGGCGGGACGACGCCCCAGATACGCAGTATTTT. Its protein product is CASRRDDAPDTQYF.

This clonotype appeared a few times. The V and J genes are TRBV6-5 and TRBJ1-1; 7 positions match TRBD1. There are 17 residues in the CDR3. CDR1 is MNHEY, CDR2 SVGAGI, per germline. With 3 bases clipped from V and 0 bases from J, the junction kept 10 bases outside the gene matches. CDR3 bases: TGTGCCAGCAGTTATTTAGGAGGGGGCGCGGTGAACACTGAAGCTTTCTTT. Residues: CASSYLGGGAVNTEAFF.

The chain is built from TRBV6-6 and TRBJ2-1; tentatively, D is TRBD1 (5 bases). Trimming pared 5 bases from V and 3 bases from J, leaving 17 bases between. The CDR3 loop spans 16 amino acids. Germline loops: CDR1 MNHNY, CDR2 SVGAGI (reference sequence). The CDR3 nucleotides are TGTGCCAGCAGTCAAGGGGCGGTCTCCTACTACAATGAGCAGTTCTTC. It encodes CASSQGAVSYYNEQFF.

V and J are TRBV27 and TRBJ1-2, with 7 bases fitting TRBD1. The CDR3 spans 13 residues. From germline, CDR1 is MNHEY and CDR2 SMNVEV (reference sequence). Trimming took 2 bases from V and 6 from J; bases not matched to a gene: 3. The DNA for the CDR3 is TGTGCCAGCAGTTTAAGGGGGCATAATGGCTACACCTTC. It yields the protein CASSLRGHNGYTF.

This clonotype has a count of ten or more. The rearrangement links TRBV4-2 to TRBJ2-3; D perhaps matches TRBD1 (6 bases). This CDR3 spans 15 amino acids. CDR1 is LGHNA, CDR2 YNFKEQ, per germline. The ends were cut back, 0 bases at V and 5 bases at J, with 12 bases in the middle. The CDR3 region has the DNA TGTGCCAGCAGCCAAGATCGGCCAGGGGTAGATACGCAGTATTTT. It specifies CASSQDRPGVDTQYF.

About this clonotype itself: Its ends do not fully match the called genes, so a read error is possible. This chain connects TRBV5-3 to TRBJ2-7; 13 bases line up with TRBD2. TRBV5-3 is designated an ORF whose function remains uncertain. CDR3 length: 15 amino acids. This chain's CDR3 is CASSLGTSGMSEQYF. CDR3 DNA sequence: TGTGCCAGCAGCTTGGGGACTAGCGGGATGAGCGAGCAGTACTTC.

The table lists this clonotype with many counts. The chain combines TRBV12-3 or TRBV12-4 with TRBJ2-7; maybe TRBD1 (5 bases). The CDR3 covers 13 residues. V lost 4 bases and J 6 bases, leaving 13 bases between the germline ends. The CDR3 DNA sequence: TGTGCCAGCAGTTCAGGGCCCTCCCCCGAGCAGTACTTC. Protein: CASSSGPSPEQYF.